The next 6 T cell receptor beta chains were all read from a single sample in a study of blood T cell repertoires in COVID-19. The data were produced by immunoSEQ multiplex PCR, yet TCRdb's version contains in-frame clones alone and is incomplete. Of around 250,000 clones listed, approximately 84% were seen once; the top ten hold around 16%. The source material was PBMCs or T cells enriched from blood (not recorded which). These receptors came from a man aged 40-50 years who had recovered from COVID-19.

V gene TRBV6-6 combines with J gene TRBJ2-7; 11 positions agree with TRBD2. The CDR3 length is 17 residues. Losses at the gene ends were 5 bases for V and 2 bases for J; bases not matched to a gene: 11. CDR1 is MNHNY and CDR2 is SVGAGI in the germline V gene (reference sequence). This CDR3 is CASSLLLTSGDPYEQYF. For the CDR3, the DNA is TGTGCCAGCAGTCTTTTGCTGACTAGCGGGGATCCCTACGAGCAGTACTTC.

The rearrangement joins TRBV5-5 to TRBJ1-3, with TRBD1 as a possible D gene (5 bases). The CDR3 spans 18 residues. Trimming removed 4 bases at V and 0 bases at J, with 20 bases between. Germline lookup yields CDR1 SGHKS and CDR2 YYEKEE (reference sequence). The CDR3 region is CASSLRQNPRNSGNTIYF. CDR3 nucleotides: TGTGCCAGCAGCCTGCGACAGAACCCCAGAAACTCTGGAAACACCATATATTTT.

This rearrangement joins TRBV18 to TRBJ1-1, with unresolved D. This CDR3 has 13 residues. The germline gives CDR1 KGHSH, CDR2 LQKENI. The V end was cut by 3 bases, the J end by 5 bases, with 10 bases between. The CDR3 sequence is CASSPTLKTEAFF. The DNA of the CDR3 is TGTGCCAGCTCACCGACTCTTAAAACTGAAGCTTTCTTT.

This sequence joins TRBV27 and TRBJ1-3; possibly TRBD1 for D (5 bases). The V end was cut by 4 bases, the J end by 2 bases, with 12 bases between. This CDR3 has 15 residues. In germline, CDR1 is MNHEY, CDR2 SMNVEV (reference sequence). Written as DNA, the CDR3 is TGTGCCAGCAGTTCCTGGGGGGTTCCTGGAAACACCATATATTTT. Encoded protein: CASSSWGVPGNTIYF.

The genes are TRBV24-1 and TRBJ2-2, with D perhaps matching TRBD1 (6 bases). The length of the CDR3 is 14 residues. Trimming took off 2 bases at V and 3 bases at J, with 6 bases between the two ends. In germline, CDR1 is KGHDR, CDR2 SFDVKD. The CDR3 is CATSDYRDTGELFF. The CDR3 DNA follows: TGTGCCACCAGTGATTACAGGGACACCGGGGAGCTGTTTTTT.

V usage is TRBV10-3 and J usage is TRBJ1-4; no clear D. Germline CDR1 is ENHRY and CDR2 is SYGVKD. This CDR3 is 12 amino acids long. V dropped 3 bases and J dropped 8 bases, with 7 bases sitting between them. In DNA, the CDR3 is TGTGCCATCAGTGAAGCGGTGGAAAAACTGTTTTTT. It translates to CAISEAVEKLFF.